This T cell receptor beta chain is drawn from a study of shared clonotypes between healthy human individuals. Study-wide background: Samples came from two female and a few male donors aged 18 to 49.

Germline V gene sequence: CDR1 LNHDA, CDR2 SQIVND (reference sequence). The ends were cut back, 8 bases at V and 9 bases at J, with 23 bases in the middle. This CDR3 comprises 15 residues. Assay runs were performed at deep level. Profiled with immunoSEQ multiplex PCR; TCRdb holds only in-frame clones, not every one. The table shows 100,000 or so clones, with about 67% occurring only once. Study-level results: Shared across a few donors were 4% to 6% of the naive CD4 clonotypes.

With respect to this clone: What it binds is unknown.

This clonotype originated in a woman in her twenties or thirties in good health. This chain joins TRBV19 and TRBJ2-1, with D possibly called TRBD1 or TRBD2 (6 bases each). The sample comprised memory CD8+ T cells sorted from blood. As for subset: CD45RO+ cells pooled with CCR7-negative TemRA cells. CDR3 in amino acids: CASSLGATGGTEQFF. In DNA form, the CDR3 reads TGTGCCAGTTCATTAGGCGCGACAGGCGGGACTGAGCAGTTCTTC. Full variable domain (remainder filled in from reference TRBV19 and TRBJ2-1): DGGITQSPKYLFRKEGQNVTLSCEQNLNHDAMYWYRQDPGQGLRLIYYSQIVNDFQKGDIAEGYSVSREKKESFPLTVTSAQKNPTAFYLCASSLGATGGTEQFFGPGTRLTVL.